Below, 28 T cell receptor beta chains from the same sample are listed, as sequenced in a study of T cells after yellow fever vaccination. TCRdb re-called the 5' RACE reads through MiXCR, storing one row per CDR3 protein. The table has about 200,000 distinct CDR3 sequences, 3.2% seen once. The starting material was CD4+ T cells sorted from PBMCs, obtained 10 days after the yellow fever booster vaccination. The receptors come from a man between 18 and 35 years old who received the YFV17D yellow fever vaccine.

This clonotype was observed many times. J is TRBJ2-7 and V is TRBV20-1; TRBD1 might be the D (6 bases). Looked up from germline, CDR1 is DFQATT and CDR2 is SNEGSKA (reference sequence). Trimming pared 5 bases from V and 0 bases from J, leaving 14 bases between. This CDR3 region has 14 residues. The DNA for the CDR3 is TGCAGTGCTGGCGCGACAGGTAGCTCCTACGAGCAGTACTTC. Its translation: CSAGATGSSYEQYF.

This clonotype appeared many times. V and J are TRBV5-6 and TRBJ1-1; 9 positions match TRBD1. The CDR3 has 18 amino acids. The trim removed 1 base at V and 7 bases at J, leaving 17 bases unmatched. CDR1 is SGHDT, CDR2 YYEEEE, per germline. The CDR3 loop reads CASSLLTRGQGFWGEAFF. The CDR3, as DNA: TGTGCCAGCAGCTTGTTAACTCGAGGACAGGGGTTCTGGGGTGAAGCTTTCTTT.

This chain links TRBV7-2 with TRBJ1-2; unclear D gene. The germline gives CDR1 SGHTA, CDR2 FQGNSA. V lost 1 base, J lost 4 bases, and 13 bases lay in between. The CDR3 runs 15 residues. Here the CDR3 reads CASSLGVGGSYGYTF. The DNA for the CDR3 is TGTGCCAGCAGCTTAGGTGTCGGCGGGTCCTATGGCTACACCTTC.

At least ten counts were recorded for this clonotype. The chain is built from TRBV18 and TRBJ2-3; D possibly corresponds to TRBD2 (6 bases). V gave up 3 bases and J gave up 4 bases, with 11 bases separating them. Germline V gene data show CDR1 as KGHSH and CDR2 as LQKENI. This CDR3 is 14 amino acids long. This CDR3 reads CASSPGRSPDTQYF. The CDR3 DNA reads as TGTGCCAGCTCACCGGGGAGGTCCCCAGATACGCAGTATTTT.

The V call is TRBV5-1, the J call TRBJ1-1, with D unclear. V was shortened by 0 bases and J by 1 base, with 10 bases between the two germline ends. Germline V lookup: CDR1 SGHRS, CDR2 YFSETQ. This CDR3 comprises 15 residues. The CDR3 sequence is CASSLVGPRNTEAFF. In DNA form, the CDR3 reads TGCGCCAGCAGCTTGGTTGGGCCTAGGAACACTGAAGCTTTCTTT.

This clonotype was counted a few times. The DNA of the CDR3 is TGTGCCAGCAGCCTAACAGGAGCCGACACAGATACGCAGTATTTT. Translation gives CASSLTGADTDTQYF. The chain is built from TRBV4-2 and TRBJ2-3, with a possible D match to TRBD1 (5 bases). CDR3 length: 15 amino acids. The V end was cut by 4 bases, the J end by 2 bases, with 13 bases between. The germline CDR1 and CDR2 sequences are LGHNA and YNFKEQ.

This clonotype was seen many times. CDR3 nucleotides: TGCGCCAGCAGCCCGGGGGGCATTACCTACGAGCAGTACTTC. This encodes CASSPGGITYEQYF. The genes are TRBV5-1 and TRBJ2-7; weak D call: TRBD2 (7 bases). The CDR3 length is 14 residues. Deletions cut 4 bases from V and 2 bases from J, with 13 bases between. Per the germline V gene, CDR1 is SGHRS and CDR2 is YFSETQ.

The sample holds many counts of this clonotype. The V and J genes are TRBV5-5 and TRBJ2-3; no reliable D call. CDR3 length: 16 residues. Germline CDR1 and CDR2: SGHKS and YYEKEE (reference sequence). The germline V and J ends were trimmed by 3 bases and 0 bases, with 14 bases remaining between them. This CDR3 reads CASSWARPTSTDTQYF. For the CDR3, the DNA is TGTGCCAGCAGCTGGGCCAGGCCAACCAGCACAGATACGCAGTATTTT.

This clonotype was observed a handful of times. The chain employs TRBV7-2 and TRBJ1-2, with 8 bases aligning to TRBD1. Germline V gene lookup returns CDR1 SGHTA and CDR2 FQGNSA. The CDR3 is 15 amino acids. The ends lost 3 bases at V and 0 bases at J; junction bases unmatched: 3. This chain's CDR3 is CASSFQDRANYGYTF. CDR3 nucleotides: TGTGCCAGCAGCTTCCAGGACAGGGCTAACTATGGCTACACCTTC.

This clonotype came up many times. V is TRBV4-2 and J is TRBJ2-3; D is unresolved. The length of the CDR3 is 13 residues. With 0 bases removed from V and 2 bases from J, the gap between germline ends came to 3 bases. Germline CDR1 is LGHNA and CDR2 is YNFKEQ. Here the CDR3 DNA reads TGTGCCAGCAGCCAAGACGACACAGATACGCAGTATTTT. This sequence encodes CASSQDDTDTQYF.

This clonotype was seen at least ten times. This chain connects TRBV20-1 to TRBJ2-4; unclear D gene. Trimming took 3 bases from V and 0 from J, leaving 12 bases between them. The CDR3 contains 15 residues. The germline gives CDR1 DFQATT, CDR2 SNEGSKA (reference sequence). CDR3 loop: CSASGQTLAKNIQYF. The CDR3 bases are TGCAGTGCTAGTGGGCAGACCCTAGCCAAAAACATTCAGTACTTC.

This clonotype was recorded many times. The chain joins TRBV5-5 to TRBJ1-5, with D perhaps TRBD1 (6 bases). Germline CDR1 is SGHKS and CDR2 is YYEKEE (reference sequence). Trimming cost V 2 bases and J 0 bases, with 12 bases left between them. The CDR3 has 16 residues. CDR3 in amino acids: CASSLQGGGSNQPQHF. DNA for the CDR3: TGTGCCAGCAGCTTACAGGGTGGGGGTAGCAATCAGCCCCAGCATTTT. Full variable domain (outside the CDR3, taken from reference TRBV5-5 and TRBJ1-5): DAGVTQSPTHLIKTRGQQVTLRCSPISGHKSVSWYQQVLGQGPQFIFQYYEKEERGRGNFPDRFSARQFPNYSSELNVNALLLGDSALYLCASSLQGGGSNQPQHFGDGTRLSIL.

The CDR3 spells CASSLGDRSSYEQYV. The CDR3, as DNA: TGTGCCAGCAGCTTAGGGGACCGTAGCTCCTACGAGCAGTACGTC. The chain has TRBV13 and TRBJ2-7; D ambiguous. Trimming shortened V by 0 bases and J by 0 bases, and 9 bases separated the two germline ends. The CDR3 consists of 15 residues. Germline V CDR1 and CDR2: PRHDT, FYEKMQ (reference sequence).

This clonotype has just a few counts. The rearrangement joins TRBV28 to TRBJ1-6, with D perhaps TRBD1 (5 bases). The ends were cut back, 7 bases at V and 0 bases at J, with 16 bases in the middle. The CDR3 consists of 17 residues. Germline CDR1 and CDR2: MDHEN and SYDVKM. CDR3 residues: CASKWSGGSSYNSPLHF. In DNA form, the CDR3 reads TGTGCCAGCAAATGGTCGGGGGGAAGCTCCTATAATTCACCCCTCCACTTT.

V and J are TRBV20-1 and TRBJ2-5, with 9 bases that match TRBD2. J gave up 5 bases and V 7 bases, and 8 bases lay outside the gene matches. Germline V lookup: CDR1 DFQATT, CDR2 SNEGSKA (reference sequence). The CDR3 runs to 13 residues. The CDR3 nucleotides read TGCAGTGGAGGCGGGGGGGCCTTGGAGACCCAGTACTTC. Its translation: CSGGGGALETQYF.

This clonotype showed up many times. The chain employs TRBV18 and TRBJ1-5; 7 bases are a match to TRBD1. The CDR3 length is 13 residues. The germline CDR1 and CDR2 sequences are KGHSH and LQKENI. Trimming cost V 3 bases and J 8 bases; bases outside gene matches: 4. CDR3 sequence reads: CASSPTGREPQHF. CDR3 sequence (DNA): TGTGCCAGCTCACCGACAGGGCGGGAGCCCCAGCATTTT.

CDR3 residues: CARTGPLTDTQYF. For the CDR3, the DNA is TGCGCCAGAACAGGGCCTCTCACAGATACGCAGTATTTT. V is TRBV5-1 and J is TRBJ2-3; a possible D gene is TRBD1 (6 bases). Germline V gene sequence: CDR1 SGHRS, CDR2 YFSETQ. With 8 bases removed from V and 2 bases from J, the gap between germline ends came to 12 bases. There are 13 residues in the CDR3. Full variable domain (remainder filled in from reference TRBV5-1 and TRBJ2-3): KAGVTQTPRYLIKTRGQQVTLSCSPISGHRSVSWYQQTPGQGLQFLFEYFSETQRNKGNFPGRFSGRQFSNSRSEMNVSTLELGDSALYLCARTGPLTDTQYFGPGTRLTVL.

This chain uses TRBV4-3 with TRBJ1-3; D is undetermined. Germline V gene data show CDR1 as LGHNA and CDR2 as YSLEER. This CDR3 contains 16 residues. V shed 4 bases and J shed 4 bases, with 17 bases lying between them. The CDR3 DNA reads as TGCGCCAGCAGCCGAACCGTAGCCGTCAGGGGAAACACCATATATTTT. Protein sequence: CASSRTVAVRGNTIYF.

This clonotype was seen repeatedly, ten times or more. This chain connects TRBV6-2 or TRBV6-3 to TRBJ1-4; no firm D call. The CDR3 extends over 14 amino acids. Germline V lookup: CDR1 MNHEY, CDR2 SVGEGT. V was clipped by 5 bases and J by 8 bases, with 15 bases between them. The DNA for the CDR3 is TGTGCCAGCAGTGCCGACAAGGTGCAAGAAAAACTGTTTTTT. It translates to CASSADKVQEKLFF.

This clonotype has more than one count but fewer than ten. V is TRBV18 and J is TRBJ1-2; D is possibly TRBD1 (6 bases). The V gene lost 5 bases and the J gene lost 3 bases, with 13 bases spanning the gap. Germline CDR1 KGHSH, CDR2 LQKENI. CDR3 length equals 14 residues. CDR3: CASSITGMDYGYTF. For the CDR3, the DNA is TGTGCCAGCTCAATCACAGGGATGGACTATGGCTACACCTTC.

J is TRBJ1-3 and V is TRBV7-9; the D gene is possibly TRBD1 (6 bases). Germline V CDR1 and CDR2: SEHNR, FQNEAQ (reference sequence). The CDR3 length is 17 residues. V was cut by 5 bases and J by 6 bases, with 23 bases left in between. CDR3 sequence (DNA): TGTGCCAGCAGCCCATGGGGGCAGGCTTCTGCGAAAAACACCATATATTTT. Translation: CASSPWGQASAKNTIYF.

The sample holds a few counts of this clonotype. J is TRBJ1-3 and V is TRBV29-1; 7 bases line up with TRBD1. V lost 7 bases, J lost 2 bases, and 5 bases stayed unmatched. From germline, CDR1 is SQVTM and CDR2 ANQGSEA. This CDR3 comprises 13 residues. The chain's CDR3 is CSAGGTAGNTIYF. CDR3 coding DNA: TGCAGCGCCGGAGGGACAGCTGGAAACACCATATATTTT.

In this sample, this clonotype turned up many times. CDR3 amino acids: CASSGGFDTQYF. The CDR3 DNA is TGTGCCAGCAGTGGGGGTTTCGATACGCAGTATTTT. The V and J genes are TRBV2 and TRBJ2-3; D unclear. V shed 4 bases and J shed 6 bases, with 8 bases lying between them. This CDR3 spans 12 amino acids. Looked up from germline, CDR1 is SNHLY and CDR2 is FYNNEI.

This clonotype was counted only a few times. The chain links TRBV7-2 to TRBJ2-5; D gene uncertain. Germline values: CDR1 SGHTA, CDR2 FQGNSA. This CDR3 is built from 14 residues. V lost 3 bases, J lost 5 bases, and 13 bases lay in between. The CDR3 spells CASSLTGRSETQYF. Here the CDR3 DNA reads TGTGCCAGCAGCTTGACCGGACGGTCCGAGACCCAGTACTTC.

This clonotype was detected ten times or more. The rearrangement uses TRBV5-5 and TRBJ1-4, with unresolved D. Trimming cost V 1 base and J 0 bases, with 4 bases left between them. Germline-derived CDR1 and CDR2 are SGHKS and YYEKEE (reference sequence). This CDR3 region has 14 residues. CDR3 bases: TGTGCCAGCAGCTTGTGGTCAACTAATGAAAAACTGTTTTTT. Protein product: CASSLWSTNEKLFF.

This clonotype was seen ten or more times. This chain uses TRBV7-2 with TRBJ1-2; TRBD1 is a possible D gene (5 bases). There are 14 residues in the CDR3. Germline lookup yields CDR1 SGHTA and CDR2 FQGNSA. Trimming removed 6 bases at V and 2 bases at J, with 13 bases between. DNA of the CDR3: TGTGCCAGCAGGACGACAGCGTCCAACTATGGCTACACCTTC. This encodes CASRTTASNYGYTF. Drawing the rest from reference TRBV7-2 and TRBJ1-2, the complete variable domain is GAGVSQSPSNKVTEKGKDVELRCDPISGHTALYWYRQSLGQGLEFLIYFQGNSAPDKSGLPSDRFSAERTGGSVSTLTIQRTQQEDSAVYLCASRTTASNYGYTFGSGTRLTVV.

This clonotype was detected only a few times. The chain couples TRBV5-1 to TRBJ1-1; D possibly corresponds to TRBD1 (5 bases). CDR3 length equals 12 residues. The germline V and J ends were trimmed by 4 bases and 7 bases, with 11 bases remaining between them. The germline V gene encodes CDR1 SGHRS and CDR2 YFSETQ. The CDR3 protein is CASSLYQGEAFF. The CDR3 DNA sequence: TGCGCCAGCAGCCTTTACCAGGGTGAAGCTTTCTTT.

This clonotype was detected a few times. The gene calls are TRBV7-2 and TRBJ1-3; D is uncertain. The CDR3 has 15 residues. V lost 3 bases, J lost 3 bases, and 12 bases lay in between. CDR1 and CDR2 from the germline V gene are SGHTA and FQGNSA. The CDR3 nucleotides read TGTGCCAGCAGCTTTGCAGCTCTATTTGGAAACACCATATATTTT. Translation: CASSFAALFGNTIYF.